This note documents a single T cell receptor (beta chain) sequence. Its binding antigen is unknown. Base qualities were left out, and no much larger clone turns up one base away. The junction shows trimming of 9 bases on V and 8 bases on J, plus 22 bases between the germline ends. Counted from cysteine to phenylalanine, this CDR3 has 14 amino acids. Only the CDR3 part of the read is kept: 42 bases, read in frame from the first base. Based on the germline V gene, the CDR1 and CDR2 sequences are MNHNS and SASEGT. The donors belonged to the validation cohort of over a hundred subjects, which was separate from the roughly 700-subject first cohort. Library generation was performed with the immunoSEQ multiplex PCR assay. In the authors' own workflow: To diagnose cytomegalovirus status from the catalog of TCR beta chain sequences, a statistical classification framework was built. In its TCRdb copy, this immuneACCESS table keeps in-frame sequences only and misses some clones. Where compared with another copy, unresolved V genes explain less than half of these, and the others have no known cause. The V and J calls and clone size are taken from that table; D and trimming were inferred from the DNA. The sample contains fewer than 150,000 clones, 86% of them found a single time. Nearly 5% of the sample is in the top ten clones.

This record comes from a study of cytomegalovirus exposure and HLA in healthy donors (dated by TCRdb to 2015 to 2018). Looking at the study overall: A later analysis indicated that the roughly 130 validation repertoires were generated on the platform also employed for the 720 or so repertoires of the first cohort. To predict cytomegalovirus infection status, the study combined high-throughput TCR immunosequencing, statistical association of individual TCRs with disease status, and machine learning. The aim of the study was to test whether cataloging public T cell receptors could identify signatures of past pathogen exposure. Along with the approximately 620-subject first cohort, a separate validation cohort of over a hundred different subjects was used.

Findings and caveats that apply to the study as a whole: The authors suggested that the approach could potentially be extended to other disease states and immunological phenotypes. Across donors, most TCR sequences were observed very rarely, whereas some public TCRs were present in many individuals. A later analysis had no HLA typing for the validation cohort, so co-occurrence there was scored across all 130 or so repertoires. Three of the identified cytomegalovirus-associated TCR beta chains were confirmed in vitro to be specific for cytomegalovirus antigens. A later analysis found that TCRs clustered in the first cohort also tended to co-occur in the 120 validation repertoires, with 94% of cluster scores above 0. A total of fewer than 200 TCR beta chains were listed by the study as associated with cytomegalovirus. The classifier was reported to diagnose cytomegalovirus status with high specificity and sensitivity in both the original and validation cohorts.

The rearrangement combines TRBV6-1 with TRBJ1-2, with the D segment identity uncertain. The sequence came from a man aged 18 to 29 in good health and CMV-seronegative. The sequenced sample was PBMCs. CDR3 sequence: CASSYRNSPEGYTF. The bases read TGTGCCAGTTCGTACCGTAATAGCCCGGAAGGCTACACCTTC.